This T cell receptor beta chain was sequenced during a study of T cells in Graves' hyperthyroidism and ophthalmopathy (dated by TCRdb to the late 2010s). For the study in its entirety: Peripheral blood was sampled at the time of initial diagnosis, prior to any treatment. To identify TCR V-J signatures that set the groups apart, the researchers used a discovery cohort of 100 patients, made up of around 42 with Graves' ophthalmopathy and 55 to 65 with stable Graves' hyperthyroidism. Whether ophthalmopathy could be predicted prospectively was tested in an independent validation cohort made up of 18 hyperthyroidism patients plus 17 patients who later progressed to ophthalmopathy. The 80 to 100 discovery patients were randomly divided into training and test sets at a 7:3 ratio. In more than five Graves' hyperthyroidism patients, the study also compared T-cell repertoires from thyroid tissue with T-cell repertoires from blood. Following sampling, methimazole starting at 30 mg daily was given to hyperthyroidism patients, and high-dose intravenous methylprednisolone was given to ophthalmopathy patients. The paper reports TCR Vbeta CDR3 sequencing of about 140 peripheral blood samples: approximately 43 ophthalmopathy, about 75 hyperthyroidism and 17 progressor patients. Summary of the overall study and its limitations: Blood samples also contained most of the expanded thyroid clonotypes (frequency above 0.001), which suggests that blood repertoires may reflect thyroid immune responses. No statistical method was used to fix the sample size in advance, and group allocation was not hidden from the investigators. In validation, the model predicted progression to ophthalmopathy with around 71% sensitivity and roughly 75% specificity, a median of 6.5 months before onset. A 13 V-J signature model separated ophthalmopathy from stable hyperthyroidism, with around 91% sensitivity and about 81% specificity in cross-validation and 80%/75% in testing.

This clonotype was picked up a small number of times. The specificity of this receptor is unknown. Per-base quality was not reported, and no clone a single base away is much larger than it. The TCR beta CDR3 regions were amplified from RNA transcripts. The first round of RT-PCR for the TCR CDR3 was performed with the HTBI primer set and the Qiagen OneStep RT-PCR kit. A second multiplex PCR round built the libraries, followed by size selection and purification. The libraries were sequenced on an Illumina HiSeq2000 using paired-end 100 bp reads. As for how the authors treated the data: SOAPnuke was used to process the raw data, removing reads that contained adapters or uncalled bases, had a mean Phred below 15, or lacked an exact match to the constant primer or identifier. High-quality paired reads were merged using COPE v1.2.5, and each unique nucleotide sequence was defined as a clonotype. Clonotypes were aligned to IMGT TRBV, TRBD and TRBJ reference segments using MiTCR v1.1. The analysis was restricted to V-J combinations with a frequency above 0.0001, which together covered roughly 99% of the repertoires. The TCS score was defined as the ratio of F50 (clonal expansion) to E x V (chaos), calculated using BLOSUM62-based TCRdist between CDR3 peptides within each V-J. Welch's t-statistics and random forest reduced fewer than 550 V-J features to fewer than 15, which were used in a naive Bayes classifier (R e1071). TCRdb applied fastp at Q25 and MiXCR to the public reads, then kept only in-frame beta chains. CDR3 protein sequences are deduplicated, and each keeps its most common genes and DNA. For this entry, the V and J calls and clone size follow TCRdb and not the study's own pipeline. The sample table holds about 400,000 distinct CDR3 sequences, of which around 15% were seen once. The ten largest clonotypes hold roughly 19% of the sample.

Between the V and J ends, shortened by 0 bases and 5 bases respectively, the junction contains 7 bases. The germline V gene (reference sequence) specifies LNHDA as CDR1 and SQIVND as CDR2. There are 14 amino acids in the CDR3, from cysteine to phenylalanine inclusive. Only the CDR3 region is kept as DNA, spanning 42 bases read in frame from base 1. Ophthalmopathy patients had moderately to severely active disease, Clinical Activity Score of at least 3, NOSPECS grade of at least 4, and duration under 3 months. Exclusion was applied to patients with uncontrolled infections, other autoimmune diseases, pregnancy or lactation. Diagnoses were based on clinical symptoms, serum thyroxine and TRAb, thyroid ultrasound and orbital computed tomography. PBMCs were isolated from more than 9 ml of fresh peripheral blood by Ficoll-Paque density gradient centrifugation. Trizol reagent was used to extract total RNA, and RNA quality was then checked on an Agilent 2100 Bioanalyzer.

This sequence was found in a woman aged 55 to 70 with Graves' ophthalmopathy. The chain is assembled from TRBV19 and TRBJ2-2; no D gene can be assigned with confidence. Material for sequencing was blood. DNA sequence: TGTGCCAGTAGTATAGATCGGACGACCGGGGAGCTGTTTTTT. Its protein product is CASSIDRTTGELFF.